Listed below are T cell receptor beta chains from one sample, sequenced in a study of response to subunit inactivated influenza vaccine. TCRdb reanalysed the RT-PCR reads using MiXCR and keeps one entry per CDR3 protein. This sample has about 580,000 distinct CDR3 sequences, with roughly 15% found just once. Sequenced here: PBMCs from blood, sampled about 12 days after vaccination. The receptor source for this set is a man in his fifties or sixties who received an inactivated influenza vaccine. The CDR3 runs from the conserved cysteine through the conserved F or W. Fields, in order: V gene, clone size, CDR3 length, J gene, CDR3 protein. Rows give clone size only sometimes, using once, few, many, or a class for an expanded clone.

V gene: TRBV11-2; clone size: few; CDR3 length: 15; J gene: TRBJ2-1; CDR3 protein: CASSFTSGRGVEQFF
V gene: TRBV20-1; clone size: .; CDR3 length: 15; J gene: TRBJ2-7; CDR3 protein: CSARDAERPTGEQYF
V gene: TRBV28; clone size: many; CDR3 length: 14; J gene: TRBJ1-2; CDR3 protein: CASSFGQTIYGYTF
V gene: TRBV7-2; clone size: many; CDR3 length: 14; J gene: TRBJ2-1; CDR3 protein: CASSPGYPYNEQFF
V gene: TRBV20-1; clone size: .; CDR3 length: 13; J gene: TRBJ2-3; CDR3 protein: CSASVAGGDTQYF
V gene: TRBV19; clone size: .; CDR3 length: 15; J gene: TRBJ2-2; CDR3 protein: CASRRQGADTGELFF
V gene: TRBV12-3/TRBV12-4; clone size: few; CDR3 length: 15; J gene: TRBJ1-5; CDR3 protein: CASSFFLAANQPQHF
V gene: TRBV7-3; clone size: .; CDR3 length: 13; J gene: TRBJ2-1; CDR3 protein: CASSLDGEGEQFF
V gene: TRBV29-1; clone size: .; CDR3 length: 15; J gene: TRBJ2-3; CDR3 protein: CSVELWTGVLDTQYF
V gene: TRBV7-3; clone size: .; CDR3 length: 14; J gene: TRBJ1-6; CDR3 protein: CASSTTGRNSPLHF
V gene: TRBV7-2; clone size: few; CDR3 length: 14; J gene: TRBJ1-1; CDR3 protein: CASSLLTGSTEAFF
V gene: TRBV4-3; clone size: .; CDR3 length: 17; J gene: TRBJ2-5; CDR3 protein: CASSRSPTTGIGETQYF
V gene: TRBV10-3; clone size: .; CDR3 length: 13; J gene: TRBJ2-3; CDR3 protein: CAISGISTDTQYF
V gene: TRBV6-2/TRBV6-3; clone size: .; CDR3 length: 13; J gene: TRBJ2-1; CDR3 protein: CASSSGTFNEQFF
V gene: TRBV15; clone size: few; CDR3 length: 16; J gene: TRBJ2-6; CDR3 protein: CATSTGGISGANVLTF
V gene: TRBV10-3; clone size: few; CDR3 length: 12; J gene: TRBJ2-1; CDR3 protein: CAISRTGDEQFF
V gene: TRBV15; clone size: .; CDR3 length: 16; J gene: TRBJ2-6; CDR3 protein: CATSPRTDSGANVLTF
V gene: TRBV20-1; clone size: few; CDR3 length: 14; J gene: TRBJ1-5; CDR3 protein: CSARGGLSNQPQHF
V gene: TRBV7-8; clone size: few; CDR3 length: 15; J gene: TRBJ1-2; CDR3 protein: CASSLTSGTAYGYTF
V gene: TRBV28; clone size: .; CDR3 length: 15; J gene: TRBJ2-5; CDR3 protein: CASSPEVAAQETQYF
V gene: TRBV3-1; clone size: .; CDR3 length: 15; J gene: TRBJ1-1; CDR3 protein: CASSQVSRGLREAFF
V gene: TRBV18; clone size: .; CDR3 length: 14; J gene: TRBJ2-4; CDR3 protein: CASSPPASGNIQYF
V gene: TRBV10-3; clone size: .; CDR3 length: 11; J gene: TRBJ1-3; CDR3 protein: CAISNGNTIYF
V gene: TRBV7-2; clone size: .; CDR3 length: 13; J gene: TRBJ2-5; CDR3 protein: CASSARGPETQYF
V gene: TRBV29-1; clone size: many; CDR3 length: 18; J gene: TRBJ2-6; CDR3 protein: CSVSFGTVLSSGANVLTF
V gene: TRBV7-9; clone size: many; CDR3 length: 14; J gene: TRBJ2-7; CDR3 protein: CASSLVVSSYEQYF
V gene: TRBV7-3; clone size: .; CDR3 length: 14; J gene: TRBJ2-2; CDR3 protein: CASSPISDTGELFF
V gene: TRBV6-1; clone size: .; CDR3 length: 15; J gene: TRBJ2-5; CDR3 protein: CASRPSGSKGETQYF
V gene: TRBV7-8; clone size: .; CDR3 length: 15; J gene: TRBJ1-6; CDR3 protein: CASSSRTGSRSPLHF
V gene: TRBV3-1; clone size: few; CDR3 length: 16; J gene: TRBJ2-1; CDR3 protein: CASSQGQLAGGNEQFF
V gene: TRBV7-2; clone size: .; CDR3 length: 15; J gene: TRBJ2-1; CDR3 protein: CASSMTGSFGYEQFF
V gene: TRBV12-3/TRBV12-4; clone size: .; CDR3 length: 15; J gene: TRBJ2-1; CDR3 protein: CASSFGGSGYNEQFF
V gene: TRBV7-2; clone size: many; CDR3 length: 15; J gene: TRBJ2-7; CDR3 protein: CASSLQAGINYEQYF
V gene: TRBV30; clone size: few; CDR3 length: 12; J gene: TRBJ2-7; CDR3 protein: CAWSRDTYEQYF
V gene: TRBV6-2/TRBV6-3; clone size: many; CDR3 length: 19; J gene: TRBJ2-7; CDR3 protein: CASSYAPTIAGVLTYEQYF
V gene: TRBV7-8; clone size: .; CDR3 length: 14; J gene: TRBJ2-7; CDR3 protein: CASSRSGGAYEQYF
V gene: TRBV18; clone size: .; CDR3 length: 15; J gene: TRBJ2-1; CDR3 protein: CASSSSGRATGEQFF
V gene: TRBV9; clone size: few; CDR3 length: 15; J gene: TRBJ2-7; CDR3 protein: CASSPGTNRFYEQYF
V gene: TRBV29-1; clone size: .; CDR3 length: 16; J gene: TRBJ2-3; CDR3 protein: CSLGPLAGDGDDTQYF
V gene: TRBV20-1; clone size: few; CDR3 length: 15; J gene: TRBJ2-4; CDR3 protein: CSAATGSRAKNIQYF
V gene: TRBV20-1; clone size: .; CDR3 length: 15; J gene: TRBJ2-5; CDR3 protein: CSARIPAGVRETQYF
V gene: TRBV12-3/TRBV12-4; clone size: many; CDR3 length: 15; J gene: TRBJ2-2; CDR3 protein: CASSRLGRNTGELFF
V gene: TRBV20-1; clone size: .; CDR3 length: 16; J gene: TRBJ1-4; CDR3 protein: CSARDRDSGWDEKLFF
V gene: TRBV9; clone size: few; CDR3 length: 15; J gene: TRBJ2-7; CDR3 protein: CASSVTGGPTYEQYF
V gene: TRBV29-1; clone size: few; CDR3 length: 15; J gene: TRBJ2-1; CDR3 protein: CSVEGTADSYNEQFF
V gene: TRBV5-1; clone size: many; CDR3 length: 16; J gene: TRBJ2-1; CDR3 protein: CASSFTGLAGDNEQFF
V gene: TRBV28; clone size: .; CDR3 length: 16; J gene: TRBJ2-1; CDR3 protein: CASSGLAGVRKYEQFF
V gene: TRBV12-3/TRBV12-4; clone size: few; CDR3 length: 15; J gene: TRBJ1-1; CDR3 protein: CASSALRVVNTEAFF
V gene: TRBV6-5; clone size: few; CDR3 length: 15; J gene: TRBJ1-5; CDR3 protein: CASSYSVTGNQPQHF
V gene: TRBV7-9; clone size: few; CDR3 length: 13; J gene: TRBJ1-4; CDR3 protein: CASSRDRDEKLFF
V gene: TRBV6-4; clone size: .; CDR3 length: 19; J gene: TRBJ2-1; CDR3 protein: CASSDSLAGGLDGYNEQFF